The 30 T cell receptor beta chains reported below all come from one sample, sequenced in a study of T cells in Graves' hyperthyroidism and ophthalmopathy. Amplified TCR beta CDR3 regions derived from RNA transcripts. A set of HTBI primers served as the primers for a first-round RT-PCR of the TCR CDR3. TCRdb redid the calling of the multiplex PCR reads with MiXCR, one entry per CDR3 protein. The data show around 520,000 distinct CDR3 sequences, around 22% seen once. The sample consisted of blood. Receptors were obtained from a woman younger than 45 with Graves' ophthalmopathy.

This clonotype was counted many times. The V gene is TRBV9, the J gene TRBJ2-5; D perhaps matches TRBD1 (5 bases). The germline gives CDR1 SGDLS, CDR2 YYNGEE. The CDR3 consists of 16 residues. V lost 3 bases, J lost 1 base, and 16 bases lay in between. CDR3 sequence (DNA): TGTGCCAGCAGCGCATCACCATCAGGGTTCCAAGAGACCCAGTACTTC. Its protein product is CASSASPSGFQETQYF.

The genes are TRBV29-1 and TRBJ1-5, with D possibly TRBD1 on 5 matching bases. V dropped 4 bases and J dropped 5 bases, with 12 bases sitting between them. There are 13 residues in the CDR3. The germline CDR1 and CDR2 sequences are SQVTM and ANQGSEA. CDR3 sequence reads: CSVGQGPDQPQHF. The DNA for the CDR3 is TGCAGCGTTGGCCAGGGCCCCGATCAGCCCCAGCATTTT.

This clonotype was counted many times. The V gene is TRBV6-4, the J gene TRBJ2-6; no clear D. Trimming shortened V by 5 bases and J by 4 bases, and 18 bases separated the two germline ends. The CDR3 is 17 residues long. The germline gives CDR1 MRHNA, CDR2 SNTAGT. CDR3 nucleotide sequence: TGTGCCAGCAGTCCGAACCTGGGGTCTAGAGGGGCCAACGTCCTGACTTTC. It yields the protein CASSPNLGSRGANVLTF.

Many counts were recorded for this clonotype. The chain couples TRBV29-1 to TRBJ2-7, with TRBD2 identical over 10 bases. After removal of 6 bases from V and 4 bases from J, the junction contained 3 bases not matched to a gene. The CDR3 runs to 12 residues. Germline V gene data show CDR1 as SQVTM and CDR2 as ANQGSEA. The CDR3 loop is CSVSTSGYEQYF. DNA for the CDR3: TGCAGCGTATCGACTAGCGGGTACGAGCAGTACTTC.

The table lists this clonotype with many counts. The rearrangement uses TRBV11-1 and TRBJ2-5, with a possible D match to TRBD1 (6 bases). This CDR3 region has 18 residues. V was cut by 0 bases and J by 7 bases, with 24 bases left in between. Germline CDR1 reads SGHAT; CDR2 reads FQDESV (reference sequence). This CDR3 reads CASSLAMGAPAGVGTQYF. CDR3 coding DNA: TGTGCCAGCAGCTTAGCGATGGGGGCCCCCGCTGGCGTGGGGACCCAGTACTTC.

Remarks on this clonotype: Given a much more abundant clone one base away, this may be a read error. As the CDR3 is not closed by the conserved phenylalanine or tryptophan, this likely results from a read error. In nucleotides, the CDR3 is TGTGCCAGCAGTTCGAGAGCTAGCGGGGGAGAGCAGTACTAC. Translation: CASSSRASGGEQYY. The chain links TRBV7-3 to TRBJ2-5, with 10 bases matching TRBD2. Germline loops: CDR1 SGHTA, CDR2 FQGTGA. This CDR3 has 14 residues. With V trimmed by 6 bases and J by 11 bases, 12 bases remained unmatched.

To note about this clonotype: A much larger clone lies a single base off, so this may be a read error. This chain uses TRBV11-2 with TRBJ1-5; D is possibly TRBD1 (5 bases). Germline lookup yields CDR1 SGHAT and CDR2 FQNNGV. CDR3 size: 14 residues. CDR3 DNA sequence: TGTGCCAGCAGCTTAGCACTGACAGATCAGCTCCAGCATTTT. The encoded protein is CASSLALTDQLQHF.

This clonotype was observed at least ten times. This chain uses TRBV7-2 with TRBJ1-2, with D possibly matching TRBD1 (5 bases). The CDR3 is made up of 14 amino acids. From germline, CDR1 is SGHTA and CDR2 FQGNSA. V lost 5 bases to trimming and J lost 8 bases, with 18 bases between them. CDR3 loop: CASSPPSGADGYTF. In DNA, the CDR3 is TGTGCCAGCAGCCCTCCCTCCGGGGCAGACGGCTACACCTTC.

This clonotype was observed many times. The CDR3 DNA follows: TGTGCCAGCAGTCTAGGACAGGGAACTCAGTACGAGCAGTACTTC. Amino acid sequence: CASSLGQGTQYEQYF. V and J are TRBV27 and TRBJ2-7; TRBD1 matches at 8 bases. There are 15 residues in the CDR3. J lost 4 bases, V lost 5 bases, and 10 bases had no gene match. Germline V gene lookup returns CDR1 MNHEY and CDR2 SMNVEV (reference sequence).

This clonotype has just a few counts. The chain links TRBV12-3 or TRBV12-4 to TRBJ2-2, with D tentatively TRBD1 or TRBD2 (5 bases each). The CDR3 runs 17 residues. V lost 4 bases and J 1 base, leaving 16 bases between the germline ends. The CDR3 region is CASSYPERGQNTGELFF. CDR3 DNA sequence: TGTGCCAGCAGTTACCCCGAGAGGGGCCAGAACACCGGGGAGCTGTTTTTT.

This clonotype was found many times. The CDR3 coding sequence is TGCGCCAGCAGCCAAGTCTACGGGGCCTACGAGCAGTACTTC. Translation gives CASSQVYGAYEQYF. The chain joins TRBV4-1 to TRBJ2-7; TRBD2 might be the D (5 bases). The CDR3 loop spans 14 amino acids. Trimming removed 1 base at V and 2 bases at J, with 9 bases between. Germline V CDR1 and CDR2: MGHRA, YSYEKL.

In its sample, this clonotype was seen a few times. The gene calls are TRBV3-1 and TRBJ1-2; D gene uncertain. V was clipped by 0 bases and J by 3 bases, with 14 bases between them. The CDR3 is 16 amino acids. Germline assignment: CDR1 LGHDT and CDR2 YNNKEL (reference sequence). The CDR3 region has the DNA TGTGCCAGCAGCCAAGATCGTCACCGCCGCGACTATGGCTACACCTTC. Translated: CASSQDRHRRDYGYTF. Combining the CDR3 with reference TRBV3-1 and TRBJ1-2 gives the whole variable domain DTAVSQTPKYLVTQMGNDKSIKCEQNLGHDTMYWYKQDSKKFLKIMFSYNNKELIINETVPNRFSPKSPDKAHLNLHINSLELGDSAVYFCASSQDRHRRDYGYTFGSGTRLTVV.

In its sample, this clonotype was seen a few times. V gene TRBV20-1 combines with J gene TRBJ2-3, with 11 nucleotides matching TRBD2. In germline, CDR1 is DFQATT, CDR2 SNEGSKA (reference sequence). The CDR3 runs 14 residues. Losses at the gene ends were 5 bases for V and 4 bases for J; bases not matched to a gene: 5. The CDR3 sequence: CSAPSGGRADTQYF. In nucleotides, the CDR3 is TGCAGTGCTCCTAGCGGGGGGCGGGCAGATACGCAGTATTTT.

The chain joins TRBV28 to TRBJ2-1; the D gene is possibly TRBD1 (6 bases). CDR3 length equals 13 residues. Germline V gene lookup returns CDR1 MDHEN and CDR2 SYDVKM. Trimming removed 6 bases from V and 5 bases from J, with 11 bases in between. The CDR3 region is CASSSGQNNEQFF. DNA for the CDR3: TGTGCCAGCAGCTCAGGACAGAACAATGAGCAGTTCTTC.

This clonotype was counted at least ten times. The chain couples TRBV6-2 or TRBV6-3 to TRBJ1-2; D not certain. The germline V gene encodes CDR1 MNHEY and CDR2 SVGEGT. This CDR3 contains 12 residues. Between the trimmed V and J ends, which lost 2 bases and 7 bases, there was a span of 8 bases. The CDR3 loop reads CASSYEGLGYTF. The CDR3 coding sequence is TGTGCCAGCAGTTACGAGGGTCTTGGCTACACCTTC.

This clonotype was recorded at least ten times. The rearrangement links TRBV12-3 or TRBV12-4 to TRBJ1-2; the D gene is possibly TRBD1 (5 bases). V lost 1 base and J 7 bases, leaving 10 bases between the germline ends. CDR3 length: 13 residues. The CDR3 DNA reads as TGTGCCAGCAGTTTAGAGCAGGGACTTGGCTACACCTTC. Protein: CASSLEQGLGYTF.

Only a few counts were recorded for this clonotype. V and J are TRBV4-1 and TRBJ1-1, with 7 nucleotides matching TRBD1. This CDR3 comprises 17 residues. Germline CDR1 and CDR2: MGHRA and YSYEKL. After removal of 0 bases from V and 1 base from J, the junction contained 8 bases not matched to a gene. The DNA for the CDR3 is TGCGCCAGCAGCCAAGATCGGACCGGGACAGAGAACACTGAAGCTTTCTTT. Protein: CASSQDRTGTENTEAFF.

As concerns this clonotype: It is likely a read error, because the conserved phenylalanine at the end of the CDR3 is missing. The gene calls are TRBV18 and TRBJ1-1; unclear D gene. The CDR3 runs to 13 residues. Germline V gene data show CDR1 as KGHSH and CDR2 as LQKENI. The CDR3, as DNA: TGTGCCAGCGCACCGATGACGAACACTGAAGCTTTCGTT. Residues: CASAPMTNTEAFV.

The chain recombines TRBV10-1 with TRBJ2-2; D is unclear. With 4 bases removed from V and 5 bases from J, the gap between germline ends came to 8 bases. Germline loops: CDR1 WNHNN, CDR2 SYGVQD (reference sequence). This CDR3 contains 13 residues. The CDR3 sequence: CASSGVGTGELFF. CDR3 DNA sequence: TGCGCCAGCAGTGGGGTGGGGACCGGGGAGCTGTTTTTT.

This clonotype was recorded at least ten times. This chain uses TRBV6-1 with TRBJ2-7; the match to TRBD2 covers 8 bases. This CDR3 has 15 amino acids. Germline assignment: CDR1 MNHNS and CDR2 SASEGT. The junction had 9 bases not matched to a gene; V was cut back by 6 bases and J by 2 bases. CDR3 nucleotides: TGTGCCAGCAGCCCCCCCGGGACTAGAGCCTACGAGCAGTACTTC. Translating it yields CASSPPGTRAYEQYF.

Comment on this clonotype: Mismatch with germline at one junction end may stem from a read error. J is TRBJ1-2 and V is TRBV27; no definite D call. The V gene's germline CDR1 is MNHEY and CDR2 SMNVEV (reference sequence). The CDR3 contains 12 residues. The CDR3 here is CSSSSSGYGYTF. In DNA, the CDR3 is TGTTCCAGCAGTTCCTCAGGATATGGCTACACCTTC.

CDR3 amino acids: CASSHSGRGNYEQYF. The CDR3 DNA reads TGTGCCAGCAGTCATAGCGGGAGAGGAAACTACGAGCAGTACTTC. The chain uses TRBV7-2 and TRBJ2-7; 9 positions match TRBD2. With 6 bases clipped from V and 3 bases from J, the junction kept 9 bases outside the gene matches. The V gene's germline CDR1 is SGHTA and CDR2 FQGNSA. This CDR3 has 15 residues.

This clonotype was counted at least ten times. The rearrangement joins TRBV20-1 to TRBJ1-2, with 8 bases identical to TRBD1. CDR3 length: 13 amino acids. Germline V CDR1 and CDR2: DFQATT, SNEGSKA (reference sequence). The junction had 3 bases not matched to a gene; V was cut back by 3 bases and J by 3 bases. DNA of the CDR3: TGCAGTGCTAGCCAGGGGGCATACTATGGCTACACCTTC. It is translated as CSASQGAYYGYTF.

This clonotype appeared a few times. The chain's CDR3 is CASSLTRLQGGYNSPLHF. CDR3 nucleotides: TGTGCCAGCAGCTTAACCCGGTTGCAGGGAGGGTATAATTCACCCCTCCACTTT. V gene TRBV7-3 combines with J gene TRBJ1-6; a weak D match, TRBD1 (5 bases). V dropped 0 bases and J dropped 4 bases, with 16 bases sitting between them. This CDR3 contains 18 residues. The germline gives CDR1 SGHTA, CDR2 FQGTGA. Looking up the rest from reference TRBV7-3 and TRBJ1-6 gives the full variable domain: GAGVSQTPSNKVTEKGKYVELRCDPISGHTALYWYRQSLGQGPEFLIYFQGTGAADDSGLPNDRFFAVRPEGSVSTLKIQRTERGDSAVYLCASSLTRLQGGYNSPLHFGNGTRLTVT.

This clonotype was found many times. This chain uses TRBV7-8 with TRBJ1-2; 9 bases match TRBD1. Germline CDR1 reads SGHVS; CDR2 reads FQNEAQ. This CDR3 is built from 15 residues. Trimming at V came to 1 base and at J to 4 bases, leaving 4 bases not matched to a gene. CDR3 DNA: TGTGCCAGCAGCTTAGATGGACAGGGGCTCTATGGCTACACCTTC. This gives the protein CASSLDGQGLYGYTF.

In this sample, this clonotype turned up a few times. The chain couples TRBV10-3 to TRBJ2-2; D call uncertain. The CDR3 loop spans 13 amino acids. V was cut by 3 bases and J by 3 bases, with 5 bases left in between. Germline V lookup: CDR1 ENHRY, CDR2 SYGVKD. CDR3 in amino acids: CAISDLYTGELFF. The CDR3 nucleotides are TGTGCCATCAGTGATTTGTACACCGGGGAGCTGTTTTTT.

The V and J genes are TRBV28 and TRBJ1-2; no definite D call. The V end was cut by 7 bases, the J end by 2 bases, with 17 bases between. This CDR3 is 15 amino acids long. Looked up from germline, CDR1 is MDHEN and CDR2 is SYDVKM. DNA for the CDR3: TGTGCCAGCAAAACGACCCCGGGTTCGAACTATGGCTACACCTTC. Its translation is CASKTTPGSNYGYTF.

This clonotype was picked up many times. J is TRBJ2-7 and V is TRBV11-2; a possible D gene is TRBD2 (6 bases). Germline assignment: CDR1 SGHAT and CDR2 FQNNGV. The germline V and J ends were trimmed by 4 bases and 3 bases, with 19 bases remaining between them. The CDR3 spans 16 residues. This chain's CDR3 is CASSSIQTRDSYEQYF. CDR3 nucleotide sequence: TGTGCCAGCAGCTCAATACAGACGCGGGATAGCTACGAGCAGTACTTC. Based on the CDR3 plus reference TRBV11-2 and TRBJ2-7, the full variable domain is EAGVAQSPRYKIIEKRQSVAFWCNPISGHATLYWYQQILGQGPKLLIQFQNNGVVDDSQLPKDRFSAERLKGVDSTLKIQPAKLEDSAVYLCASSSIQTRDSYEQYFGPGTRLTVT.

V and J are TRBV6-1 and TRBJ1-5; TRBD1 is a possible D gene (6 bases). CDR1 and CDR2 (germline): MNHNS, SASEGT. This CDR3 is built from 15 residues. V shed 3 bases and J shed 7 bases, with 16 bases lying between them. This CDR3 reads CASSDTAGAGQPQHF. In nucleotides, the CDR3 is TGTGCCAGCAGTGATACCGCAGGGGCCGGGCAGCCCCAGCATTTT.

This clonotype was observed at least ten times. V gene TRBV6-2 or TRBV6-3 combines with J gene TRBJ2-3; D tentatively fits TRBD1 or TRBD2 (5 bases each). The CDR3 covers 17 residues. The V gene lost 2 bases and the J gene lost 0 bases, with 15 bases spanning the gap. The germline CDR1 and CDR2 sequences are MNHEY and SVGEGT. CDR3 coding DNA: TGTGCCAGCAGTTACCCCGACGAGGGGACGAGCACAGATACGCAGTATTTT. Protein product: CASSYPDEGTSTDTQYF.